Below, one TCR beta chain is given with its context. Its specificity is not known. Germline lookup yields CDR1 LNHDA and CDR2 SQIVND (reference sequence). The CDR3 totals 14 residues. V dropped 4 bases and J dropped 3; count of bases not matched to a gene: 4. This entry belongs to a study of cytomegalovirus exposure and HLA in healthy donors. General observations from the study: Cytomegalovirus status was reportedly diagnosed by the classifier with high specificity and sensitivity. In a later analysis, about 17,000 TCR beta sequences were associated with HLA alleles at 0.05 false discovery rate. Analysis was performed later, and it showed HLA-associated TCR beta chains to be more clonally expanded than equally common others.

The PCR used 60 Vbeta and 13 Jbeta primers. TCRdb's table, derived via immunoSEQ multiplex PCR, lists solely in-frame clones and lacks some. The table lists some 180,000 clones, 75% to 90% of them singletons. The donors gave bone marrow, and they were healthy. Sequencing was performed on PBMCs. The clonotype was recovered from a boy aged 2 to 9 in good health and CMV-seronegative. The V call is TRBV19, the J call TRBJ2-7; TRBD2 agrees at 9 bases. For the CDR3, the DNA is TGTGCCAGTAGTACTGGCGGGGGGGGCTACGAGCAGTACTTC. Translation gives CASSTGGGGYEQYF.